Below are 21 T cell receptor beta chains sequenced from a single sample in a study of patients and donors after allogeneic stem cell transplantation. In TCRdb, the RT-PCR reads were re-called with MiXCR into one record per CDR3 protein. The sample consists of about 88,000 distinct CDR3 sequences, 45% to 50% of them appearing once. Sequencing input: blood, either unsorted or a sorted T cell fraction (not recorded which). These receptor sequences come from a human donor who was either an allogeneic HSCT recipient or a stem cell or donor lymphocyte infusion donor (not recorded which). It is not recorded whose cells these are; they may come from a transplant donor.

The rearrangement joins TRBV5-1 to TRBJ1-6; 7 bases fit TRBD1. CDR1 and CDR2 from the germline V gene are SGHRS and YFSETQ. The V segment lost 3 bases and the J segment 8 bases; nucleotides outside the gene matches: 5. This CDR3 comprises 14 residues. The chain's CDR3 is CASSWTGEDSPLHF. CDR3 bases: TGCGCCAGCAGCTGGACAGGTGAAGATTCACCCCTCCACTTT.

This clonotype was seen more than once but under ten times. This rearrangement joins TRBV28 to TRBJ1-2; 7 bases match TRBD1. The V gene's germline CDR1 is MDHEN and CDR2 SYDVKM. Losses at the gene ends were 3 bases for V and 2 bases for J; bases not matched to a gene: 12. The CDR3 runs 17 residues. CDR3 loop: CASSLARQGRFNYGYTF. CDR3 in DNA: TGTGCCAGCAGTTTGGCGAGACAGGGACGTTTCAACTATGGCTACACCTTC.

This clonotype occurred a few times. The chain employs TRBV12-3 or TRBV12-4 and TRBJ1-1, with D possibly TRBD1 on 6 matching bases. The V gene lost 7 bases and the J gene lost 2 bases, with 20 bases spanning the gap. CDR3 length equals 16 residues. Written as DNA, the CDR3 is TGTGCCAGCATTCTAACCGGGACACCTCCTAACACTGAAGCTTTCTTT. This sequence encodes CASILTGTPPNTEAFF.

The chain recombines TRBV13 with TRBJ2-5; D is ambiguous. The germline CDR1 and CDR2 sequences are PRHDT and FYEKMQ (reference sequence). The CDR3 consists of 13 residues. V lost 5 bases to trimming and J lost 5 bases, with 12 bases between them. This CDR3 is CASSLSTKETQYF. The CDR3, as DNA: TGTGCCAGCAGCCTTTCTACCAAGGAGACCCAGTACTTC. The variable domain in full, completed from reference TRBV13 and TRBJ2-5, reads AAGVIQSPRHLIKEKRETATLKCYPIPRHDTVYWYQQGPGQDPQFLISFYEKMQSDKGSIPDRFSAQQFSDYHSELNMSSLELGDSALYFCASSLSTKETQYFGPGTRLLVL.

The chain carries TRBV7-2 and TRBJ2-2; 9 bases are a match to TRBD2. CDR3 size: 16 residues. Germline V gene data show CDR1 as SGHTA and CDR2 as FQGNSA. V dropped 2 bases and J dropped 5; count of bases not matched to a gene: 6. CDR3 coding DNA: TGTGCCAGCAGCTTACAGCGGACTAGCGTGACCGGGGAGCTGTTTTTT. Translating gives CASSLQRTSVTGELFF.

The chain's CDR3 is CASSSPGQGVYGYTF. The CDR3 DNA reads TGTGCCAGCAGTTCTCCGGGACAGGGGGTATATGGCTACACCTTC. The rearrangement joins TRBV6-5 to TRBJ1-2, with TRBD1 identical over 11 bases. CDR1 MNHEY and CDR2 SVGAGI come from the germline V gene. This CDR3 spans 15 amino acids. The junction had 6 bases not matched to a gene; V was cut back by 4 bases and J by 5 bases.

This clonotype has just a few counts. The chain has TRBV12-3 or TRBV12-4 and TRBJ1-1, with D hard to call. The CDR3 is 14 residues long. Trimming took 7 bases from V and 5 from J, leaving 17 bases between them. CDR3 sequence reads: CASTRTSARTEAFF. CDR3 sequence (DNA): TGTGCCAGCACCCGGACCTCGGCGCGGACTGAAGCTTTCTTT.

This chain uses TRBV7-9 with TRBJ2-1, with 8 bases that match TRBD2. CDR3 length equals 16 residues. Germline-derived CDR1 and CDR2 are SEHNR and FQNEAQ (reference sequence). The trim removed 7 bases at V and 3 bases at J, leaving 11 bases unmatched. CDR3 region: CASNRLSSGLYNEQFF. In DNA, the CDR3 is TGTGCCAGCAACCGTCTATCTAGCGGGCTCTACAATGAGCAGTTCTTC.

In this sample, this clonotype turned up a few times. V gene TRBV15 combines with J gene TRBJ1-5, with D uncertain. Deletions cut 1 base from V and 4 bases from J, with 2 bases between. Per the germline V gene, CDR1 is LNHNV and CDR2 is YYDKDF (reference sequence). The CDR3 consists of 12 residues. DNA for the CDR3: TGTGCCACCAGCAGAGGTAATCAGCCCCAGCATTTT. It encodes CATSRGNQPQHF. The full variable domain, completed using reference TRBV15 and TRBJ1-5, is DAMVIQNPRYQVTQFGKPVTLSCSQTLNHNVMYWYQQKSSQAPKLLFHYYDKDFNNEADTPDNFQSRRPNTSFCFLDIRSPGLGDTAMYLCATSRGNQPQHFGDGTRLSIL.

The genes are TRBV15 and TRBJ1-6; D might be TRBD1 (6 bases). The CDR3 loop spans 14 amino acids. Trimming shortened V by 4 bases and J by 6 bases, and 10 bases separated the two germline ends. The germline V gene encodes CDR1 LNHNV and CDR2 YYDKDF (reference sequence). The CDR3 nucleotides are TGTGCCACCAGCATTGGCAGGGGTAATTCACCCCTCCACTTT. It specifies CATSIGRGNSPLHF.

The chain links TRBV7-3 to TRBJ1-1; TRBD1 matches 9 bases. V lost 5 bases, J lost 5 bases, and 6 bases stayed unmatched. The germline CDR1 and CDR2 sequences are SGHTA and FQGTGA. The CDR3 totals 14 residues. This chain's CDR3 is CASSTRQGGTEAFF. The DNA for the CDR3 is TGTGCCAGCAGCACCCGACAGGGGGGGACTGAAGCTTTCTTT.

This clonotype was counted a few times. The chain joins TRBV28 to TRBJ1-1; D unresolved. Trimming removed 7 bases at V and 5 bases at J, with 20 bases between. CDR1 and CDR2 from the germline V gene are MDHEN and SYDVKM. CDR3 length: 15 residues. Written as DNA, the CDR3 is TGTGCCAGCACGTCAAACGGAGGAGTAGAGACTGAAGCTTTCTTT. It specifies CASTSNGGVETEAFF.

This sequence joins TRBV6-5 and TRBJ1-1; D perhaps matches TRBD1 (5 bases). The CDR3 spans 14 residues. Per germline, CDR1 MNHEY and CDR2 SVGAGI. Trimming shortened V by 2 bases and J by 4 bases, and 11 bases separated the two germline ends. CDR3 amino acids: CASSYGGLRTEAFF. The CDR3 nucleotides are TGTGCCAGCAGTTACGGGGGGTTACGCACTGAAGCTTTCTTT.

Only a few counts were recorded for this clonotype. The chain recombines TRBV30 with TRBJ1-1, with D uncertain. Germline values: CDR1 GTSNPN, CDR2 SVGIG (reference sequence). The length of the CDR3 is 13 residues. V was shortened by 2 bases and J by 1 base, with 8 bases between the two germline ends. The chain's CDR3 is CAWSSVGNTEAFF. The CDR3 bases are TGTGCCTGGAGTTCCGTGGGGAACACTGAAGCTTTCTTT.

This clonotype was seen a handful of times. The V gene is TRBV14, the J gene TRBJ1-6; D call uncertain. CDR1 is SGHDN and CDR2 is FVKESK in the germline V gene. This CDR3 contains 11 residues. V lost 6 bases, J lost 5 bases, and 2 bases lay in between. The CDR3 loop is CASSHNSPLHF. The CDR3 nucleotides read TGTGCCAGCAGTCATAATTCACCCCTCCACTTT.

Of note for this clonotype: Germline and junction disagree at one end, which may indicate a read error. The rearrangement links TRBV6-2 or TRBV6-3 to TRBJ1-5; no clear D. Germline CDR1 MNHEY, CDR2 SVGEGT. The CDR3 runs to 14 residues. DNA for the CDR3: TGTGCCAGCGGAACGCCGGCGGGAGGTCAGCACCAGCATTTT. It translates to CASGTPAGGQHQHF.

The gene calls are TRBV7-2 and TRBJ1-4; the match to TRBD1 covers 7 bases. CDR1 is SGHTA and CDR2 is FQGNSA in the germline V gene. The CDR3 contains 14 residues. Germline trimming cut 5 bases from V and 4 bases from J; bases unmatched to any gene: 4. The CDR3 here is CASSRGQINEKLFF. DNA for the CDR3: TGTGCCAGCAGCCGGGGACAGATTAATGAAAAACTGTTTTTT.

The chain uses TRBV18 and TRBJ1-5; TRBD1 matches 7 bases. Trimming removed 3 bases from V and 0 bases from J; junction bases left unmatched: 8. Looked up from germline, CDR1 is KGHSH and CDR2 is LQKENI. CDR3 length: 17 amino acids. CDR3 DNA: TGTGCCAGCTCACCGCGGGACAGTGGGTATAGCAATCAGCCCCAGCATTTT. It specifies CASSPRDSGYSNQPQHF.

The V gene is TRBV12-3 or TRBV12-4, the J gene TRBJ1-5; perhaps TRBD1 as D (5 bases). This CDR3 comprises 15 residues. The V end was cut by 5 bases, the J end by 4 bases, with 15 bases between. The CDR3 DNA is TGTGCCAGCAGTCTTCAGGGAGGTCGGAATCAGCCCCAGCATTTT. As protein: CASSLQGGRNQPQHF.

The chain uses TRBV7-9 and TRBJ2-1; the match to TRBD2 covers 7 bases. The V and J ends lost 0 bases and 6 bases, in that order; junction bases with no gene match: 11. Per germline, CDR1 SEHNR and CDR2 FQNEAQ (reference sequence). The CDR3 is 17 amino acids. CDR3 nucleotide sequence: TGTGCCAGCAGCTTAGCCCCCTTGGGACTACGCGTCAATGAGCAGTTCTTC. Its protein is CASSLAPLGLRVNEQFF.

This clonotype was observed a few times. This chain connects TRBV20-1 to TRBJ1-4; 7 bases are a match to TRBD1. J was trimmed by 9 bases and V by 2 bases; bases with no gene match: 12. The V gene's germline CDR1 is DFQATT and CDR2 SNEGSKA (reference sequence). This CDR3 contains 15 residues. The CDR3 DNA sequence: TGCAGTGCTAGATTCGACAGGGAGGGAGTGCAAAAACTGTTTTTT. It codes for CSARFDREGVQKLFF.